This record looks at one T cell receptor beta chain sequence and its context. The antigen is not known. The length of the CDR3 is 13 residues. Looked up from germline, CDR1 is MDHEN and CDR2 is SYDVKM. The V gene lost 1 base and the J gene lost 8 bases, with 11 bases spanning the gap. This specimen belongs to a study of T cell responses to AZD1222 COVID-19 vaccine. This table comes from immunoSEQ multiplex PCR, and its TCRdb copy is limited to in-frame clones, with some not included. In the table there are some 100,000 clones, roughly 90% of which are singletons. Notes on the study in general: At 160-218 and 743-854, vaccine-associated CD4 TCRs were dominant, and they spanned spike.

This receptor was obtained from an adult who received the AZD1222 COVID-19 vaccine. The J gene is TRBJ1-2, the V gene TRBV28; D call uncertain. The sample here was peripheral blood, taken 28 days after the second AZD1222 dose. Written as DNA, the CDR3 is TGTGCCAGCAGTTTATCCCCACGGTCCGGCTACACCTTC. It is translated as CASSLSPRSGYTF.